These 27 T cell receptor beta chains originate from one sample sequenced in a study of blood T cells in healthy people across ages. A second 7 to 11 cycle PCR used barcoded and J-beta primers. TCRdb redid the calling of the 5' RACE reads with MiXCR, one entry per CDR3 protein. In the table there are about a million distinct CDR3 sequences, around 48% of which are singletons. The sample consisted of blood. All receptors come from a man aged 25-45 years in good health.

Only a few counts were recorded for this clonotype. The chain uses TRBV12-3 or TRBV12-4 and TRBJ2-3, with a possible D match to TRBD2 (6 bases). V lost 3 bases and J lost 9, with 10 bases in between. CDR3 length: 12 amino acids. Here the CDR3 reads CASSLGGWTQYF. CDR3 DNA sequence: TGTGCCAGCAGTTTGGGAGGTTGGACGCAGTATTTT.

The J gene is TRBJ2-3, the V gene TRBV6-6; TRBD2 matches at 7 bases. Germline values: CDR1 MNHNY, CDR2 SVGAGI (reference sequence). Unmatched junction bases numbered 9, after V lost 6 bases and J lost 0 bases. The CDR3 is 16 residues long. The CDR3 reads CASSRGVDTSTDTQYF. The CDR3 DNA reads as TGTGCCAGCAGCCGGGGGGTAGACACTAGCACAGATACGCAGTATTTT.

The rearrangement links TRBV7-9 to TRBJ2-5, with D possibly called TRBD1 or TRBD2 (6 bases each). CDR1 and CDR2 from the germline V gene are SEHNR and FQNEAQ (reference sequence). V lost 10 bases and J 4 bases, leaving 13 bases between the germline ends. This CDR3 is built from 12 residues. The CDR3 loop reads CATQGGTETQYF. CDR3 in DNA: TGTGCCACCCAAGGGGGGACAGAGACCCAGTACTTC.

The J gene is TRBJ1-4, the V gene TRBV20-1; D not certain. Germline lookup yields CDR1 DFQATT and CDR2 SNEGSKA (reference sequence). The V and J ends lost 0 bases and 7 bases respectively, with 9 bases between them. This CDR3 spans 13 amino acids. This chain's CDR3 is CSAREGSSEKLFF. CDR3 nucleotides: TGCAGTGCTAGAGAGGGGTCCAGTGAAAAACTGTTTTTT.

The chain combines TRBV9 with TRBJ2-5; no firm D call. The CDR3 runs 16 residues. The germline CDR1 and CDR2 sequences are SGDLS and YYNGEE. V shed 1 base and J shed 2 bases, with 15 bases lying between them. In nucleotides, the CDR3 is TGTGCCAGCAGCGTACAAGTTAGCAGCAGACAAGAGACCCAGTACTTC. Protein sequence: CASSVQVSSRQETQYF.

The rearrangement links TRBV28 to TRBJ2-4; D is possibly TRBD1 or TRBD2 (5 bases each). Looked up from germline, CDR1 is MDHEN and CDR2 is SYDVKM. The CDR3 sequence is 15 residues long. Trimming shortened V by 2 bases and J by 1 base, and 9 bases separated the two germline ends. CDR3 residues: CASSLLAGAKNIQYF. The CDR3 region has the DNA TGTGCCAGCAGTTTACTAGCAGGGGCCAAAAACATTCAGTACTTC.

The V and J genes are TRBV18 and TRBJ2-3, with D perhaps given as TRBD1 or TRBD2 (6 bases each). The CDR3 spans 16 residues. V was shortened by 0 bases and J by 1 base, with 11 bases between the two germline ends. Germline loops: CDR1 KGHSH, CDR2 LQKENI. The chain's CDR3 is CASSPPRGAGTDTQYF. As DNA, the CDR3 is TGTGCCAGCTCACCACCGAGGGGGGCGGGCACAGATACGCAGTATTTT.

Of note for this clonotype: It may be a read error: a sequence one base away is much more abundant. V usage is TRBV6-5 and J usage is TRBJ1-5, with TRBD1 as a possible D gene (5 bases). The CDR3 covers 15 residues. CDR1 is MNHEY, CDR2 SVGAGI, per germline. V dropped 0 bases and J dropped 7 bases, with 13 bases sitting between them. DNA for the CDR3: TGTGCCAGCAGTTACTCGGGGGGTGGGAAGCAGCCCCAGCATTTT. Translated, it gives CASSYSGGGKQPQHF.

The chain links TRBV3-1 to TRBJ2-5, with D tentatively TRBD1 or TRBD2 (5 bases each). The V gene lost 4 bases and the J gene lost 10 bases, with 22 bases spanning the gap. CDR1 is LGHDT, CDR2 YNNKEL, per germline (reference sequence). CDR3 length: 15 residues. The CDR3 protein is CASSLMGVDPRDQYF. CDR3 in DNA: TGTGCCAGCAGCCTCATGGGGGTGGACCCAAGAGACCAGTACTTC.

The V call is TRBV28, the J call TRBJ2-7, with 7 bases lining up with TRBD1. The J call may be in error: the DNA end matches TRBJ2-5 better. The CDR3 sequence is 16 residues long. CDR1 MDHEN and CDR2 SYDVKM come from the germline V gene. The CDR3 loop is CASSQTGPYSQETQYF. DNA of the CDR3: TGTGCCAGCAGTCAGACAGGGCCTTACTCCCAAGAGACCCAGTACTTC.

This sequence joins TRBV28 and TRBJ2-3; D gene ambiguous. CDR1 MDHEN and CDR2 SYDVKM come from the germline V gene. V was pared by 2 bases and J by 5 bases, with 8 bases between. This CDR3 region has 13 residues. The CDR3 coding sequence is TGTGCCAGCAGTTTACCCGGCCAAGATACGCAGTATTTT. Amino acids: CASSLPGQDTQYF.

This sequence joins TRBV20-1 and TRBJ2-5, with D hard to call. From germline, CDR1 is DFQATT and CDR2 SNEGSKA (reference sequence). V was pared by 5 bases and J by 11 bases, with 21 bases between. The length of the CDR3 is 13 residues. CDR3 nucleotide sequence: TGCAGTGCTCCGTCTCGCCGGATGGTTGGGCAGTACTTC. Translating gives CSAPSRRMVGQYF.

This clonotype was seen just once. V and J are TRBV7-9 and TRBJ2-7; maybe TRBD1 (5 bases). CDR1 and CDR2 from the germline V gene are SEHNR and FQNEAQ (reference sequence). The CDR3 is 15 amino acids. V lost 5 bases and J lost 0, with 14 bases in between. The DNA for the CDR3 is TGTGCCAGCAGCCCAAGGGGCGAGCGCTCCTACGAGCAGTACTTC. It yields the protein CASSPRGERSYEQYF.

V is TRBV28 and J is TRBJ2-5, with D maybe TRBD1 (5 bases). Between the trimmed V and J ends, which lost 4 bases and 1 base, there was a span of 19 bases. This CDR3 contains 17 residues. In germline, CDR1 is MDHEN, CDR2 SYDVKM. CDR3 nucleotides: TGTGCCAGCAGTTCCCCGAAGGGGCGGCAAATCCAAGAGACCCAGTACTTC. The encoded protein is CASSSPKGRQIQETQYF.

This chain joins TRBV4-3 and TRBJ2-2; D not certain. This CDR3 comprises 12 residues. Trimming shortened V by 2 bases and J by 5 bases, and 3 bases separated the two germline ends. Germline loops: CDR1 LGHNA, CDR2 YSLEER. CDR3: CASSQQTGELFF. Written as DNA, the CDR3 is TGCGCCAGCAGCCAACAAACCGGGGAGCTGTTTTTT.

The CDR3 loop is CASGTQETQYF. The CDR3 nucleotides are TGTGCCAGCGGTACCCAAGAGACCCAGTACTTC. The chain recombines TRBV2 with TRBJ2-5; D is undetermined. V gave up 8 bases and J gave up 1 base, with 5 bases separating them. This CDR3 has 11 residues. CDR1 is SNHLY and CDR2 is FYNNEI in the germline V gene. Based on the CDR3 plus reference TRBV2 and TRBJ2-5, the full variable domain is EPEVTQTPSHQVTQMGQEVILRCVPISNHLYFYWYRQILGQKVEFLVSFYNNEISEKSEIFDDQFSVERPDGSNFTLKIRSTKLEDSAMYFCASGTQETQYFGPGTRLLVL.

This chain connects TRBV5-1 to TRBJ2-5, with TRBD2 as a possible D gene (7 bases). Germline CDR1 and CDR2: SGHRS and YFSETQ. V lost 0 bases, J lost 2 bases, and 14 bases lay in between. This CDR3 is 16 amino acids long. The CDR3 sequence is CASSLVGGLSQETQYF. The CDR3 DNA reads TGCGCCAGCAGCTTGGTGGGGGGGCTCTCTCAAGAGACCCAGTACTTC.

The J gene is TRBJ1-6, the V gene TRBV7-3; no definite D call. The CDR3 runs to 14 residues. Germline lookup yields CDR1 SGHTA and CDR2 FQGTGA. V dropped 2 bases and J dropped 5 bases, with 7 bases sitting between them. The CDR3 here is CASSLQRDNSPLHF. CDR3 DNA: TGTGCCAGCAGCTTACAACGGGATAATTCACCCCTCCACTTT.

Note on this clonotype: A read error may account for a junction end that differs from germline. This chain joins TRBV7-9 and TRBJ2-3; perhaps TRBD2 as D (5 bases). The CDR3 is made up of 15 amino acids. Germline-derived CDR1 and CDR2 are SEHNR and FQNEAQ (reference sequence). The CDR3 region is CASQGLGTATDTPYF. The CDR3 nucleotides are TGTGCCAGCCAAGGACTGGGCACTGCCACAGATACGCCGTATTTT.

V and J are TRBV4-1 and TRBJ1-5; a weak D match, TRBD1 (6 bases). CDR1 and CDR2 from the germline V gene are MGHRA and YSYEKL. V lost 5 bases, J lost 6 bases, and 11 bases lay in between. The CDR3 covers 13 residues. CDR3 residues: CASSTTGSQPQHF. The CDR3 DNA reads TGCGCCAGCAGCACGACAGGTAGTCAGCCCCAGCATTTT.

This clonotype was recorded a few times. Just one base apart from a much larger clone, this may be a read error. The chain recombines TRBV29-1 with TRBJ2-5, with D perhaps TRBD2 (6 bases). V was shortened by 3 bases and J by 4 bases, with 15 bases between the two germline ends. Germline CDR1 SQVTM, CDR2 ANQGSEA. There are 14 residues in the CDR3. The CDR3 bases are TGCAGCGTTGATGCGGTTCGGAGGGGAGAGACCCAGTACTTC. The encoded protein is CSVDAVRRGETQYF.

The V call is TRBV6-5, the J call TRBJ1-2, with 9 bases fitting TRBD1. The germline CDR1 and CDR2 sequences are MNHEY and SVGAGI. The CDR3 spans 15 residues. J was trimmed by 4 bases and V by 5 bases; bases with no gene match: 8. This CDR3 reads CASSRQGGEAYGYTF. In DNA, the CDR3 is TGTGCCAGCAGTCGACAGGGGGGGGAGGCCTATGGCTACACCTTC.

This clonotype was found a few times. J is TRBJ2-5 and V is TRBV2; D call uncertain. Trimming left V 6 bases short and J 4 bases short, with 9 bases between. Germline V gene data show CDR1 as SNHLY and CDR2 as FYNNEI. The CDR3 contains 12 residues. In DNA, the CDR3 is TGTGCCAGCAGGGTGATCGGAGAGACCCAGTACTTC. Translating gives CASRVIGETQYF.

This clonotype appeared many times. The genes are TRBV6-5 and TRBJ2-5; D gene unclear. The V gene's germline CDR1 is MNHEY and CDR2 SVGAGI. There are 13 residues in the CDR3. Trimming stripped 6 bases from V and 1 base from J, with 9 bases between. CDR3 sequence: CASSRTVQETQYF. The DNA for the CDR3 is TGTGCCAGCAGCAGGACGGTCCAAGAGACCCAGTACTTC.

The chain employs TRBV5-1 and TRBJ2-3, with 8 bases identical to TRBD1. The CDR3 is made up of 16 amino acids. Germline values: CDR1 SGHRS, CDR2 YFSETQ. V gave up 3 bases and J gave up 1 base; unmatched junction bases: 7. DNA for the CDR3: TGCGCCAGCAGCTCCCACGGACAGGGTGGCACAGATACGCAGTATTTT. Residues: CASSSHGQGGTDTQYF.

A few counts support this clonotype. This chain links TRBV6-2 or TRBV6-3 with TRBJ1-6; D not resolved. The V gene's germline CDR1 is MNHEY and CDR2 SVGEGT. The ends were cut back, 9 bases at V and 0 bases at J, with 9 bases in the middle. The CDR3 has 14 amino acids. As DNA, the CDR3 is TGTGCCAGTGCCCGGAGCTCCTATAATTCACCCCTCCACTTT. Translating it yields CASARSSYNSPLHF.

This clonotype was seen more than once but under ten times. The rearrangement joins TRBV20-1 to TRBJ2-3, with TRBD2 identical over 7 bases. With 5 bases clipped from V and 2 bases from J, the junction kept 7 bases outside the gene matches. CDR3 length equals 14 residues. Germline CDR1 reads DFQATT; CDR2 reads SNEGSKA (reference sequence). As DNA, the CDR3 is TGCAGTGCTGGGGGGGGAACCCCCACAGATACGCAGTATTTT. Amino acids: CSAGGGTPTDTQYF.